The next 5 T cell receptor beta chains were all read from a single sample in a study of shared clonotypes between healthy human individuals. The protocol was immunoSEQ multiplex PCR, while the TCRdb copy is restricted to in-frame clones and leaves out a portion. The sample yields some 2,000,000 clones, approximately 96% seen once. Sequencing used naive CD4+ T cells sorted from blood. The subset was: CD45RA+ positively selected. The receptors come from a man aged 18 to 30 in good health.

V and J are TRBV18 and TRBJ2-7; no reliable D call. CDR1 KGHSH and CDR2 LQKENI come from the germline V gene. The germline V and J ends were trimmed by 6 bases and 2 bases, with 8 bases remaining between them. The CDR3 runs 12 residues. CDR3 in DNA: TGTGCCAGCTCGGAAGGGCCCTACGAGCAGTACTTC. It specifies CASSEGPYEQYF.

The table lists this clone with a few counts. The chain couples TRBV5-6 to TRBJ2-5; perhaps TRBD2 as D (6 bases). This CDR3 is built from 15 residues. The ends were cut back, 2 bases at V and 5 bases at J, with 16 bases in the middle. From germline, CDR1 is SGHDT and CDR2 YYEEEE. The CDR3 is CASSFLRGTRETQYF. The CDR3 DNA is TGTGCCAGCAGCTTTCTCCGCGGGACTCGCGAGACCCAGTACTTC.

The rearrangement links TRBV4-2 to TRBJ2-7; 9 bases line up with TRBD2. Looked up from germline, CDR1 is LGHNA and CDR2 is YNFKEQ. With 0 bases clipped from V and 0 bases from J, the junction kept 12 bases outside the gene matches. This CDR3 comprises 19 residues. CDR3 coding DNA: TGTGCCAGCAGCCAAGAGTGGGTGGTGGCGGGGGGGAGCTCCTACGAGCAGTACTTC. Its translation: CASSQEWVVAGGSSYEQYF.

This clone was seen just once. The chain couples TRBV2 to TRBJ2-1, with TRBD2 as a possible D gene (5 bases). CDR3 length: 15 residues. Trimming removed 7 bases from V and 0 bases from J, with 13 bases in between. The germline gives CDR1 SNHLY, CDR2 FYNNEI. The CDR3: CASKLEGSSYNEQFF. The CDR3 DNA reads TGTGCCAGCAAATTAGAGGGTTCCTCCTACAATGAGCAGTTCTTC.

The chain combines TRBV6-5 with TRBJ2-7, with D perhaps matching TRBD2 (5 bases). Germline CDR1 and CDR2: MNHEY and SVGAGI. The V end was cut by 7 bases, the J end by 3 bases, with 13 bases between. The CDR3 is made up of 13 amino acids. CDR3 DNA: TGTGCCAGCACCAGAGGACGGGACTACGAGCAGTACTTC. Encoded protein: CASTRGRDYEQYF.